This TCR beta chain was sequenced in a study of shared clonotypes between healthy human individuals. For the study at large: Each donor had three CD4 naive, three CD4 memory, two CD8 naive and one CD8 memory plate.

CDR1 and CDR2 from the germline V gene are SNHLY and FYNNEI. V lost 4 bases and J 5 bases, leaving 18 bases between the germline ends. The CDR3 sequence is 15 residues long. About this clone: Its antigen is not identified.

For sorted subsets, 150 to 200 ng DNA per replicate equaled roughly 30,000 T cell genomes. Clones were sequenced by immunoSEQ multiplex PCR, and TCRdb holds only the in-frame ones, with some missing. The data hold 2.3 million or so clones, with about 92% observed a single time. There were only Caucasian adults among the donors, and all lived in Nashville, Tennessee. Study-wide findings and caveats: Non-shared clonotypes were found to have lower generation probabilities than the clonotypes that were shared by all four of the sorted-subset donors.

The sample consisted of naive CD4+ T cells from PBMCs. Subset specified: CD45RA+ positively selected. The origin of this receptor is a man aged 18 to 29 in good health. Some clones in this sample may be carry-over from other donors' samples. V usage is TRBV2 and J usage is TRBJ2-7, with D possibly being TRBD1 (6 bases). CDR3 coding DNA: TGTGCCAGCAGTGTATCAGGGGTCCCACCCGACGAGCAGTACTTC. It is translated as CASSVSGVPPDEQYF.